This passage covers 17 T cell receptor beta chains from one sample sequenced in a study of control samples from healthy donors and cancer patients. Libraries were prepared by immunoSEQ multiplex PCR; TCRdb keeps only in-frame clonotypes and omits some of them. The sample consists of approximately 150,000 clones, roughly 94% of them appearing once. Sequencing used blood. These receptors all stem from a woman aged 18-30 years in good health.

J is TRBJ2-3 and V is TRBV7-6; D ambiguous. Trimming took 3 bases from V and 4 from J, leaving 2 bases between them. Germline V gene sequence: CDR1 SGHVS, CDR2 FNYEAQ. The CDR3 is 11 residues long. This chain's CDR3 is CASSFADTQYF. The CDR3 DNA reads as TGTGCCAGCAGCTTTGCAGATACGCAGTATTTT.

In DNA, the CDR3 is TGTGCCAGCAGCTCCACCCTAGCGACTCGGAGTACCTACGAGCAGTACTTC. Protein sequence: CASSSTLATRSTYEQYF. V and J are TRBV5-8 and TRBJ2-7; TRBD2 might be the D (6 bases). The CDR3 length is 17 residues. Germline V gene sequence: CDR1 SGHTS, CDR2 YDEGEE. V lost 3 bases to trimming and J lost 2 bases, with 21 bases between them.

The chain employs TRBV10-3 and TRBJ1-4; D not resolved. The length of the CDR3 is 13 residues. Germline V lookup: CDR1 ENHRY, CDR2 SYGVKD. V was cut by 6 bases and J by 7 bases, with 12 bases left in between. The CDR3 region has the DNA TGTGCCATCAGAGGCAATCCAGCTGAAAAACTGTTTTTT. Translating gives CAIRGNPAEKLFF.

The chain couples TRBV29-1 to TRBJ1-1; D call uncertain. The V gene lost 7 bases and the J gene lost 5 bases, with 11 bases spanning the gap. The CDR3 is made up of 11 amino acids. CDR1 is SQVTM and CDR2 is ANQGSEA in the germline V gene. The CDR3 spells CSGVGGTEAFF. As DNA, the CDR3 is TGCAGCGGGGTGGGAGGGACTGAAGCTTTCTTT. Variable domain in full (rest from reference TRBV29-1 and TRBJ1-1): SAVISQKPSRDICQRGTSLTIQCQVDSQVTMMFWYRQQPGQSLTLIATANQGSEATYESGFVIDKFPISRPNLTFSTLTVSNMSPEDSSIYLCSGVGGTEAFFGQGTRLTVV.

V is TRBV28 and J is TRBJ1-2; D gene ambiguous. Trimming shortened V by 7 bases and J by 2 bases, and 8 bases separated the two germline ends. The CDR3 is 12 residues long. Germline CDR1 MDHEN, CDR2 SYDVKM. The CDR3 DNA is TGTGCCAGCACGCCTTCGAACTATGGCTACACCTTC. Protein sequence: CASTPSNYGYTF.

About this clone itself: The same CDR3 can be traced to other DNA sequences in this sample. This rearrangement joins TRBV7-9 to TRBJ1-5, with D unclear. Germline CDR1 reads SEHNR; CDR2 reads FQNEAQ (reference sequence). There are 13 residues in the CDR3. The V and J ends lost 2 bases and 6 bases respectively, with 8 bases between them. The CDR3 bases are TGTGCCAGCAGCTTACAGGTGGGTCAGCCCCAGCATTTT. This sequence encodes CASSLQVGQPQHF.

This chain links TRBV12-3 or TRBV12-4 with TRBJ1-1; maybe TRBD1 (5 bases). The CDR3 extends over 12 amino acids. Trimming cost V 11 bases and J 4 bases, with 14 bases left between them. DNA for the CDR3: TGTGCCGCCCGAGGAAGGGGCACTGAAGCTTTCTTT. Residues: CAARGRGTEAFF.

As DNA, the CDR3 is TGTGCCAGCACAGAAAAGGGACGGAGAAACTATGGCTACACCTTC. The encoded protein is CASTEKGRRNYGYTF. J is TRBJ1-2 and V is TRBV28; D is perhaps TRBD1 (5 bases). Trimming shortened V by 7 bases and J by 2 bases, and 17 bases separated the two germline ends. CDR1 and CDR2 (germline): MDHEN, SYDVKM. The CDR3 runs to 15 residues.

The chain uses TRBV13 and TRBJ2-7; 8 nucleotides line up with TRBD1. With 4 bases clipped from V and 4 bases from J, the junction kept 9 bases outside the gene matches. Germline CDR1 reads PRHDT; CDR2 reads FYEKMQ (reference sequence). There are 15 residues in the CDR3. The CDR3 loop reads CASSSRQGQVYEQYF. The DNA for the CDR3 is TGTGCCAGCAGCTCACGACAGGGGCAAGTGTACGAGCAGTACTTC.

In nucleotides, the CDR3 is TGTGCCAGTAGTGAAGGCCGTACGATTGGGAACACTGAAGCTTTCTTT. It codes for CASSEGRTIGNTEAFF. The chain has TRBV19 and TRBJ1-1; D not certain. The CDR3 is 16 residues long. Germline V gives CDR1 LNHDA, CDR2 SQIVND (reference sequence). Deletions cut 5 bases from V and 1 base from J, with 17 bases between.

The V gene is TRBV5-4, the J gene TRBJ1-2; no reliable D call. Per germline, CDR1 SGHNT and CDR2 YYREEE (reference sequence). The CDR3 sequence is 13 residues long. V lost 4 bases, J lost 4 bases, and 11 bases lay in between. The CDR3 here is CASSPPGLYGYTF. The CDR3 DNA follows: TGTGCCAGCAGCCCTCCGGGTCTCTATGGCTACACCTTC.

V gene TRBV7-2 combines with J gene TRBJ2-5; D remains ambiguous. The CDR3 is made up of 18 amino acids. V was clipped by 0 bases and J by 0 bases, with 17 bases between them. From germline, CDR1 is SGHTA and CDR2 FQGNSA. CDR3 in amino acids: CASSLAVLGMGYQETQYF. CDR3 nucleotides: TGTGCCAGCAGCTTAGCCGTCCTAGGGATGGGGTACCAAGAGACCCAGTACTTC.

The V call is TRBV13, the J call TRBJ2-5; perhaps TRBD1 as D (6 bases). Germline loops: CDR1 PRHDT, CDR2 FYEKMQ (reference sequence). This CDR3 is 16 amino acids long. The germline V and J ends were trimmed by 5 bases and 2 bases, with 18 bases remaining between them. CDR3 sequence reads: CASSLRTESVQETQYF. Written as DNA, the CDR3 is TGTGCCAGCAGCCTCCGGACAGAGAGCGTTCAAGAGACCCAGTACTTC.

The genes are TRBV10-3 and TRBJ2-7; no clear D. With 0 bases removed from V and 2 bases from J, the gap between germline ends came to 5 bases. Per the germline V gene, CDR1 is ENHRY and CDR2 is SYGVKD. This CDR3 contains 13 residues. CDR3 nucleotides: TGTGCCATCAGTGAGTCTACAGCCTACGAGCAGTACTTC. Its protein product is CAISESTAYEQYF.

The chain has TRBV6-6 and TRBJ2-7; D gene ambiguous. Trimming pared 6 bases from V and 1 base from J, leaving 10 bases between. The CDR3 sequence is 13 residues long. Germline assignment: CDR1 MNHNY and CDR2 SVGAGI (reference sequence). Here the CDR3 reads CASSPPSSYEQYF. In nucleotides, the CDR3 is TGTGCCAGCAGCCCACCCAGTTCCTACGAGCAGTACTTC.

This chain links TRBV6-5 with TRBJ1-4, with 8 bases fitting TRBD1. The CDR3 extends over 14 amino acids. CDR1 is MNHEY, CDR2 SVGAGI, per germline. The V gene end was trimmed by 5 bases and the J gene end by 8 bases; junction bases not matched to a gene: 7. The CDR3 protein is CASSKTGVEEKLFF. The CDR3 nucleotides are TGTGCCAGCAGTAAGACAGGGGTGGAGGAAAAACTGTTTTTT.

V and J are TRBV29-1 and TRBJ2-6; D unclear. Trimming took 0 bases from V and 0 from J, leaving 6 bases between them. The CDR3 contains 15 residues. The germline V gene has CDR1 SQVTM and CDR2 ANQGSEA. Here the CDR3 DNA reads TGCAGCGTTGAAGAGACGGGCTCTGGGGCCAACGTCCTGACTTTC. Its translation: CSVEETGSGANVLTF. Combining the CDR3 with reference TRBV29-1 and TRBJ2-6 gives the whole variable domain SAVISQKPSRDICQRGTSLTIQCQVDSQVTMMFWYRQQPGQSLTLIATANQGSEATYESGFVIDKFPISRPNLTFSTLTVSNMSPEDSSIYLCSVEETGSGANVLTFGAGSRLTVL.